The rows below give T cell receptor beta chains drawn from one sample of a study of blood T cell repertoires in COVID-19. Sequencing used immunoSEQ multiplex PCR; TCRdb keeps in-frame clones, though not all of them. The repertoire consists of about 240,000 clones, with roughly 80% occurring once and the leading ten covering roughly 3.3%. Material for sequencing was peripheral blood. These receptor sequences come from a woman under 30 with acute or convalescent COVID-19. Each CDR3 is given with its conserved first and last residue. A D gene is named only where the DNA matches it firmly. Size tells how often a clone was seen (once, few, many) or the class of an expanded clone, and some rows leave it out.

v_gene	abundance	d_gene	j_gene	CDR3nt	CDR3aa
TRBV5-8	.	.	TRBJ2-5	TGTGCCAGCAGCGGTGTTTCAGTCCAGGAGACCCAGTACTTC	CASSGVSVQETQYF
TRBV5-6	once	TRBD1	TRBJ2-2	TGTGCCAGCAGCCCCGGGACAGGGGACGGGGAGCTGTTTTTT	CASSPGTGDGELFF
TRBV7-2	.	.	TRBJ2-1	TGTGCCAGCACCTTGACCTTCGGGGGGGACAGGGCACCTGAGCAGTTCTTC	CASTLTFGGDRAPEQFF
TRBV27	.	TRBD2	TRBJ2-7	TGTGCCAGCAGTCCACTTTCAGCGGGAGTCTTCTACGAGCAGTACTTC	CASSPLSAGVFYEQYF
TRBV11-3	.	.	TRBJ2-1	TGTGCCAGCAGCTCCGGACACGGCCCCTCCTCCTACAATGAGCAGTTCTTC	CASSSGHGPSSYNEQFF
TRBV5-8	.	.	TRBJ2-4	TGTGCCAGCAGCAGCCCCGTACAGGGAGTAGCCAAAAACATTCAGTACTTC	CASSSPVQGVAKNIQYF
TRBV10-1	.	TRBD2	TRBJ2-1	TGCGCCAGCAGTGAGGGGACTAGCGGTTACAATGAGCAGTTCTTC	CASSEGTSGYNEQFF
TRBV7-2	.	.	TRBJ2-7	TGTGCCAGCAGCTTAGACAGAGGGCCGGCGCCGGGTTACGAGCAGTACTTC	CASSLDRGPAPGYEQYF
TRBV4-1	.	.	TRBJ2-1	TGCGCCAGCAGCCAAGAGATTTGGCAGGGACTTATCAATGAGCAGTTCTTC	CASSQEIWQGLINEQFF
TRBV11-3	.	.	TRBJ2-7	TGTGCCAGCAGCTTAGATAACAGGCTTTACCACGAGCAGTACTTC	CASSLDNRLYHEQYF
TRBV28	.	.	TRBJ2-7	TGTGCCAGCAGTCCCTCTTTAGGCGCCAGGGTCTCCTACGAGCAGTACTTC	CASSPSLGARVSYEQYF
TRBV25-1	.	.	TRBJ1-3	TGTGCCAGCAGTGAATGGGCTGGGTCGGGAAACACCATATATTTT	CASSEWAGSGNTIYF
TRBV7-3	.	TRBD2	TRBJ2-3	TGTGCCAGCAGCCCCAGGCGGGGGGCCGAATCAACGCAGTATTTT	CASSPRRGAESTQYF
TRBV27	.	.	TRBJ1-2	TGTGCCAGCAGTTTATCTCCAGGGGTTCGGGGCTACACCTTC	CASSLSPGVRGYTF
TRBV2	few	TRBD1	TRBJ2-2	TGTGCCAGCAGGGCCGGGACAGCGAACACCGGGGAGCTGTTTTTT	CASRAGTANTGELFF
TRBV29-1	.	.	TRBJ1-1	TGCAGCGCCCAAGGGGGTTTGAACACTGAAGCTTTCTTT	CSAQGGLNTEAFF
TRBV2	.	TRBD1	TRBJ2-7	TGTGCCAGTAAGGGGACAGGGGACTACGAGCAGTACTTC	CASKGTGDYEQYF
TRBV3-1/TRBV3-2	.	TRBD1	TRBJ2-7	TGTGCCAGCAGCCCCAACCTGACAGGGTCTAGGTACTTC	CASSPNLTGSRYF
TRBV19	.	TRBD1	TRBJ1-5	TGTGCCAGTAGTGGGGACGGGACAGCCAGCAATCAGCCCCAGCATTTT	CASSGDGTASNQPQHF
TRBV6-2/TRBV6-3	.	TRBD2	TRBJ2-1	TGTGCCAGCAGTCGAGCGGGAGGGCTTCAGTTCTTC	CASSRAGGLQFF
TRBV28	.	TRBD2	TRBJ2-7	TGTGCCAGCAGTCCGACGCGGGAGGTAATTGGGGAGCAGTACTTC	CASSPTREVIGEQYF
TRBV2	few	TRBD1	TRBJ1-1	TGTGCCACCTCACAGGGGGAGAACACTGAAGCTTTCTTT	CATSQGENTEAFF
TRBV7-2	.	TRBD2	TRBJ2-7	TGTGCCAGCAGCGCGGGACTAGCGGGCTACGAGCAGTACTTC	CASSAGLAGYEQYF
TRBV2	few	.	TRBJ1-2	TGTGCCAGCAGTGATGGCCAGTTTGGCTACACCTTC	CASSDGQFGYTF
TRBV28	.	.	TRBJ1-1	TGTGCCAGCAGTTTAGGCCCCGCTCAGGGAAGGAACACTGAAGCTTTCTTT	CASSLGPAQGRNTEAFF
TRBV5-1	.	.	TRBJ1-1	TGCGCCAGCAGCCCTGTTGAGTGGACAGAGAACACTGAAGCTTTCTTT	CASSPVEWTENTEAFF
TRBV4-3	.	TRBD1	TRBJ2-1	TGCGCCAGCAGCCAAGATAACAGGGGGCGGAATGAGCAGTTCTTC	CASSQDNRGRNEQFF
TRBV15	once	TRBD1	TRBJ2-2	TGTGCCACCAGCAGAGTAGGGACAGGGTTTGGCACCGGGGAGCTGTTTTTT	CATSRVGTGFGTGELFF
TRBV11-1	.	.	TRBJ1-1	TGTGCCAGCAGCCTAACACAGGGCGGGAGCACTGAAGCTTTCTTT	CASSLTQGGSTEAFF
TRBV6-1	.	.	TRBJ2-3	TGTGCCAGCAGTGAAGGTCCGGCGGGAAGGACAGATACGCAGTATTTT	CASSEGPAGRTDTQYF
TRBV24-1	.	TRBD2	TRBJ2-3	TGTGCCACCAGCACTAGCGGGAGTGGTGCAGATACGCAGTATTTT	CATSTSGSGADTQYF
TRBV4-3	.	.	TRBJ2-2	TGCGCCAGCAGCCAAGAGGGGCAGGGGACGGTGGACACCGGGGAGCTGTTTTTT	CASSQEGQGTVDTGELFF
TRBV5-4	.	TRBD1	TRBJ2-5	TGTGCCAGCAGCCTGGGACAGGGGATGTGGTACCAAGAGACCCAGTACTTC	CASSLGQGMWYQETQYF
TRBV5-1	.	.	TRBJ2-7	TGCGCCAGCAGCTTGGGTGCGATGTCCTACGAGCAGTACTTC	CASSLGAMSYEQYF
TRBV28	.	TRBD1	TRBJ1-5	TGTGCCAGCAGTCTACAGGGGACTCAGCCCCAGCATTTT	CASSLQGTQPQHF
TRBV4-1	once	TRBD2	TRBJ2-1	TGCGCCAGCAGTCTAGCGGGAGAGAATTACAATGAGCAGTTCTTC	CASSLAGENYNEQFF